This T cell receptor (beta chain) was recorded in a study of CD8+CD57+ T cells in acquired aplastic anemia. The CDR3 extends over 19 amino acids. The J segment lost 0 bases and the V segment lost 2 bases, leaving 13 bases of the junction unmatched. Germline CDR1 is LNHNV and CDR2 is YYDKDF (reference sequence). Investigators profiled TCR beta VDJ and CDR3 from genomic DNA template. TCRdb used MiXCR to reprocess the reads, holding one entry per CDR3 protein. The sample has about 81,000 distinct CDR3 sequences; roughly half are singletons. This clonotype was counted many times. Sequenced material: sorted CD4+, CD8+, or CD8+CD57+ T cells (not recorded which) from PBMCs. The rearrangement uses TRBV15 and TRBJ2-4; 7 bases map to TRBD1. This TCR was sampled from a human donor in good health, serving as a control. CDR3 residues: CATSRPREQGTLAKNIQYF. CDR3 coding DNA: TGTGCCACCAGCAGACCCCGTGAACAGGGGACACTAGCCAAAAACATTCAGTACTTC.